These T cell receptor beta chains were read from a single sample in a study of shared clonotypes between healthy human individuals. Measured with immunoSEQ multiplex PCR; TCRdb has only the in-frame clones, and not every one. The sample has roughly 2.4 million clones, approximately 96% seen once. Sequencing used naive CD4+ T cells sorted from blood. The source of these receptors is a young man in good health. CDR3s include the opening cysteine and the closing phenylalanine or tryptophan. The D gene is left open where the match is weak. Rows may omit the clone size; those that give it use once, few, many or a size class.

d_call: TRBD1
v_call: TRBV5-4
clone_size: .
j_call: TRBJ1-1
cdr3_aa: CASKKAEQGGTEAFF
cdr3_nt: TGTGCCAGCAAAAAGGCGGAACAGGGGGGGACTGAAGCTTTCTTT

d_call: .
v_call: TRBV10-1
clone_size: .
j_call: TRBJ2-1
cdr3_aa: CASSGRLGPNEQFF
cdr3_nt: TGCGCCAGCAGTGGACGACTAGGTCCCAATGAGCAGTTCTTC

d_call: TRBD2
v_call: TRBV9
clone_size: .
j_call: TRBJ2-7
cdr3_aa: CASSAGGSGAYEQYF
cdr3_nt: TGTGCCAGCAGCGCTGGGGGTAGCGGGGCATACGAGCAGTACTTC

d_call: TRBD2
v_call: TRBV18
clone_size: .
j_call: TRBJ2-1
cdr3_aa: CASSPPKRERENEQFF
cdr3_nt: TGTGCCAGCTCACCACCGAAGCGGGAGAGGGAAAATGAGCAGTTCTTC

d_call: .
v_call: TRBV5-1
clone_size: .
j_call: TRBJ1-1
cdr3_aa: CASSLRPPSEGNTEAFF
cdr3_nt: TGCGCCAGCAGCTTGCGCCCACCCAGTGAGGGGAACACTGAAGCTTTCTTT

d_call: .
v_call: TRBV4-1
clone_size: .
j_call: TRBJ2-7
cdr3_aa: CASSRNSGYEQYF
cdr3_nt: TGCGCCAGCAGCAGAAACTCGGGGTACGAGCAGTACTTC

d_call: .
v_call: TRBV9
clone_size: .
j_call: TRBJ2-2
cdr3_aa: CASSAPPEGGELFF
cdr3_nt: TGTGCCAGCAGCGCCCCACCGGAGGGCGGGGAGCTGTTTTTT

d_call: .
v_call: TRBV7-2
clone_size: .
j_call: TRBJ2-7
cdr3_aa: CASSLRVGVYEQYF
cdr3_nt: TGTGCCAGCAGCCTAAGGGTGGGTGTCTACGAGCAGTACTTC

d_call: TRBD2
v_call: TRBV5-4
clone_size: .
j_call: TRBJ2-5
cdr3_aa: CASSLSGSGGYETQYF
cdr3_nt: TGTGCCAGCAGCTTGTCCGGTAGCGGGGGATATGAGACCCAGTACTTC

d_call: TRBD2
v_call: TRBV11-2
clone_size: .
j_call: TRBJ2-2
cdr3_aa: CASSRTSGSTGELFF
cdr3_nt: TGTGCCAGCAGCCGGACTAGCGGGAGCACCGGGGAGCTGTTTTTT

d_call: .
v_call: TRBV6-6
clone_size: .
j_call: TRBJ2-1
cdr3_aa: CASSSHDRDNEQFF
cdr3_nt: TGTGCCAGCAGTTCGCACGACCGGGACAATGAGCAGTTCTTC

d_call: .
v_call: TRBV5-6
clone_size: .
j_call: TRBJ1-6
cdr3_aa: CASSRDLNSPLHF
cdr3_nt: TGTGCCAGCAGCCGGGACCTTAATTCACCCCTCCACTTT

d_call: .
v_call: TRBV7-8
clone_size: .
j_call: TRBJ1-5
cdr3_aa: CASSLALAPGGNQPQHF
cdr3_nt: TGTGCCAGCAGCTTAGCGCTGGCCCCAGGTGGCAATCAGCCCCAGCATTTT

d_call: .
v_call: TRBV12-5
clone_size: .
j_call: TRBJ1-5
cdr3_aa: CASASPPLADQPQHF
cdr3_nt: TGTGCTAGTGCATCTCCGCCGCTGGCAGATCAGCCCCAGCATTTT

d_call: .
v_call: TRBV27
clone_size: .
j_call: TRBJ2-7
cdr3_aa: CASSFAPFWGEQYF
cdr3_nt: TGTGCCAGCAGCTTTGCGCCTTTTTGGGGCGAGCAGTACTTC

d_call: .
v_call: TRBV2
clone_size: .
j_call: TRBJ2-3
cdr3_aa: CASSDSRSTGDTQYF
cdr3_nt: TGTGCCAGCAGTGATTCAAGGAGTACAGGGGATACGCAGTATTTT

d_call: TRBD1
v_call: TRBV7-9
clone_size: few
j_call: TRBJ1-1
cdr3_aa: CASSYRQGAGTEAFF
cdr3_nt: TGTGCCAGCAGCTACCGACAGGGGGCTGGCACTGAAGCTTTCTTT

d_call: .
v_call: TRBV7-3
clone_size: .
j_call: TRBJ1-1
cdr3_aa: CASSLYMNTEAFF
cdr3_nt: TGTGCCAGCAGCTTATACATGAACACTGAAGCTTTCTTT

d_call: .
v_call: TRBV5-6
clone_size: .
j_call: TRBJ2-3
cdr3_aa: CASRPRERFTDTQYF
cdr3_nt: TGTGCCAGCAGACCTCGGGAGCGATTCACAGATACGCAGTATTTT

d_call: .
v_call: TRBV21-1
clone_size: .
j_call: TRBJ2-7
cdr3_aa: CASSKIHPEKLLRVLLVQYF
cdr3_nt: TGTGCCAGCAGCAAAATCCATCCCGAAAAACTCCTACGAGTTTTGCTGGTGCAGTACTTC

d_call: TRBD1
v_call: TRBV9
clone_size: .
j_call: TRBJ1-4
cdr3_aa: CASSSYTPGQEKFEKLFF
cdr3_nt: TGTGCCAGCAGCTCCTATACCCCCGGACAGGAGAAGTTTGAAAAACTGTTTTTT

d_call: TRBD1
v_call: TRBV27
clone_size: .
j_call: TRBJ2-7
cdr3_aa: CASRPVRDREYEQYF
cdr3_nt: TGTGCCAGCAGACCTGTTCGGGACAGGGAGTACGAGCAGTACTTC

d_call: TRBD1
v_call: TRBV5-1
clone_size: few
j_call: TRBJ1-5
cdr3_aa: CASSSGQGNQPQHF
cdr3_nt: TGCGCCAGCAGCTCCGGACAGGGCAATCAGCCCCAGCATTTT

d_call: .
v_call: TRBV28
clone_size: .
j_call: TRBJ1-1
cdr3_aa: CASSLVTGAASLNTEAFF
cdr3_nt: TGTGCCAGCAGTTTAGTAACTGGCGCAGCGAGTTTGAACACTGAAGCTTTCTTT

d_call: TRBD1
v_call: TRBV19
clone_size: .
j_call: TRBJ1-2
cdr3_aa: CATTAGGPYGYTF
cdr3_nt: TGTGCCACAACGGCAGGGGGCCCCTACGGCTACACCTTC

d_call: .
v_call: TRBV10-3
clone_size: few
j_call: TRBJ2-7
cdr3_aa: CAISESTYEQYF
cdr3_nt: TGTGCCATCAGTGAGTCTACCTACGAGCAGTACTTC

d_call: .
v_call: TRBV18
clone_size: .
j_call: TRBJ2-7
cdr3_aa: CASSPSSGVFFSYEQYF
cdr3_nt: TGTGCCAGCTCACCGAGCTCGGGGGTCTTCTTCTCCTACGAGCAGTACTTC

d_call: .
v_call: TRBV9
clone_size: .
j_call: TRBJ2-1
cdr3_aa: CASSGPPGGVYNEQFF
cdr3_nt: TGTGCCAGCAGCGGCCCTCCTGGGGGAGTTTACAATGAGCAGTTCTTC

d_call: TRBD2
v_call: TRBV6-1
clone_size: .
j_call: TRBJ2-7
cdr3_aa: CASSNTGLAVREQYF
cdr3_nt: TGTGCCAGCAGTAACACAGGACTAGCGGTTCGCGAGCAGTACTTC

d_call: TRBD2
v_call: TRBV5-4
clone_size: .
j_call: TRBJ2-3
cdr3_aa: CASSLGGSRADTQYF
cdr3_nt: TGTGCCAGCAGCTTGGGCGGGAGTCGGGCAGATACGCAGTATTTT

d_call: .
v_call: TRBV2
clone_size: .
j_call: TRBJ2-7
cdr3_aa: CASSEIIETYEQYF
cdr3_nt: TGTGCCAGCAGTGAAATTATAGAAACTTACGAGCAGTACTTC

d_call: .
v_call: TRBV2
clone_size: .
j_call: TRBJ2-2
cdr3_aa: CASSEQGTRTGELFF
cdr3_nt: TGTGCCAGCAGTGAACAGGGGACAAGGACCGGGGAGCTGTTTTTT

d_call: .
v_call: TRBV14
clone_size: .
j_call: TRBJ2-1
cdr3_aa: CASSQPASEGGSEQFF
cdr3_nt: TGTGCCAGCAGCCAACCGGCTAGCGAGGGGGGGAGTGAGCAGTTCTTC

d_call: TRBD2
v_call: TRBV11-2
clone_size: .
j_call: TRBJ2-1
cdr3_aa: CASSLRTSHSYNEQFF
cdr3_nt: TGTGCCAGCAGCTTACGGACTAGTCATTCTTACAATGAGCAGTTCTTC

d_call: .
v_call: TRBV10-3
clone_size: .
j_call: TRBJ2-6
cdr3_aa: CAISEFDRSGANVLTF
cdr3_nt: TGTGCCATCAGTGAGTTCGACAGATCTGGGGCCAACGTCCTGACTTTC

d_call: .
v_call: TRBV21-1
clone_size: .
j_call: TRBJ1-3
cdr3_aa: CASSKAGTGRSGNTIYF
cdr3_nt: TGTGCCAGCAGCAAGGCCGGGACAGGCCGCTCTGGAAACACCATATATTTT

d_call: .
v_call: TRBV2
clone_size: .
j_call: TRBJ2-7
cdr3_aa: CASRGTGIYEQYF
cdr3_nt: TGTGCCAGCAGAGGTACAGGGATCTACGAGCAGTACTTC

d_call: .
v_call: TRBV15
clone_size: .
j_call: TRBJ1-6
cdr3_aa: CATSRDKSSYNSPLHF
cdr3_nt: TGTGCCACCAGCAGAGATAAGAGCTCCTATAATTCACCCCTCCACTTT

d_call: TRBD1
v_call: TRBV6-5
clone_size: .
j_call: TRBJ1-1
cdr3_aa: CASSIHRGRTEAFF
cdr3_nt: TGTGCCAGCAGTATCCACAGGGGCCGGACTGAAGCTTTCTTT

d_call: .
v_call: TRBV5-6
clone_size: once
j_call: TRBJ1-6
cdr3_aa: CASSLGGWSPLHF
cdr3_nt: TGTGCCAGCAGCTTGGGGGGCTGGTCACCCCTCCACTTT

d_call: .
v_call: TRBV25-1
clone_size: .
j_call: TRBJ1-2
cdr3_aa: CASSASWANYGYTF
cdr3_nt: TGTGCCAGCAGTGCTTCGTGGGCTAACTATGGCTACACCTTC

d_call: TRBD1
v_call: TRBV10-3
clone_size: .
j_call: TRBJ2-3
cdr3_aa: CAISFTGTGRTDTQYF
cdr3_nt: TGTGCCATCAGTTTTACCGGGACAGGGAGGACAGATACGCAGTATTTT

d_call: TRBD1
v_call: TRBV10-3
clone_size: once
j_call: TRBJ2-1
cdr3_aa: CAISPGQGVPASYNEQFF
cdr3_nt: TGTGCCATCAGCCCTGGACAGGGGGTCCCCGCGTCCTACAATGAGCAGTTCTTC

d_call: TRBD1
v_call: TRBV5-8
clone_size: .
j_call: TRBJ2-7
cdr3_aa: CASSRGGQGSYEQYF
cdr3_nt: TGTGCCAGCAGCCGAGGGGGACAGGGATCCTACGAGCAGTACTTC

d_call: .
v_call: TRBV6-5
clone_size: .
j_call: TRBJ1-2
cdr3_aa: CASSYSSGLSYGYTF
cdr3_nt: TGTGCCAGCAGTTACTCGTCAGGGTTGAGCTATGGCTACACCTTC

d_call: TRBD1
v_call: TRBV5-4
clone_size: .
j_call: TRBJ1-2
cdr3_aa: CASSKTGEYGYTF
cdr3_nt: TGTGCCAGCAGCAAAACAGGGGAGTATGGCTACACCTTC

d_call: .
v_call: TRBV30
clone_size: .
j_call: TRBJ1-1
cdr3_aa: CAWSVKVNTEAFF
cdr3_nt: TGTGCCTGGAGTGTGAAGGTGAACACTGAAGCTTTCTTT

d_call: .
v_call: TRBV10-3
clone_size: .
j_call: TRBJ2-6
cdr3_aa: CAISEFPGSGANVLTF
cdr3_nt: TGTGCCATCAGTGAGTTTCCAGGTTCTGGGGCCAACGTCCTGACTTTC

d_call: TRBD2
v_call: TRBV6-5
clone_size: .
j_call: TRBJ2-7
cdr3_aa: CASSYTTSGNEQYF
cdr3_nt: TGTGCCAGCAGTTACACCACTAGCGGGAATGAGCAGTACTTC

d_call: TRBD1
v_call: TRBV28
clone_size: .
j_call: TRBJ1-1
cdr3_aa: CASYAGTANTEAFF
cdr3_nt: TGTGCCAGCTATGCCGGGACAGCGAACACTGAAGCTTTCTTT

d_call: TRBD1
v_call: TRBV5-1
clone_size: .
j_call: TRBJ2-2
cdr3_aa: CASSLNGPQGEYTGELFF
cdr3_nt: TGCGCCAGCAGCTTGAATGGACCACAGGGGGAATACACCGGGGAGCTGTTTTTT

d_call: .
v_call: TRBV19
clone_size: once
j_call: TRBJ1-1
cdr3_aa: CASSISWDTEAFF
cdr3_nt: TGTGCCAGTAGTATAAGTTGGGACACTGAAGCTTTCTTT

d_call: .
v_call: TRBV29-1
clone_size: .
j_call: TRBJ2-1
cdr3_aa: CSVGQITYNEQFF
cdr3_nt: TGCAGCGTCGGACAGATTACCTACAATGAGCAGTTCTTC

d_call: TRBD2
v_call: TRBV7-2
clone_size: .
j_call: TRBJ2-5
cdr3_aa: CASSLLTSGFQETQYF
cdr3_nt: TGTGCCAGCAGCTTATTGACTAGCGGGTTCCAAGAGACCCAGTACTTC

d_call: TRBD2
v_call: TRBV5-1
clone_size: .
j_call: TRBJ2-2
cdr3_aa: CASSSGTSGLTGELFF
cdr3_nt: TGCGCCAGCAGCTCAGGGACTAGCGGATTAACCGGGGAGCTGTTTTTT

d_call: TRBD1
v_call: TRBV11-2
clone_size: .
j_call: TRBJ1-1
cdr3_aa: CASTLDRDPEAFF
cdr3_nt: TGTGCCAGCACCTTGGACAGGGATCCTGAAGCTTTCTTT

d_call: .
v_call: TRBV30
clone_size: .
j_call: TRBJ2-2
cdr3_aa: CAWRAPNTGELFF
cdr3_nt: TGTGCCTGGAGGGCACCCAACACCGGGGAGCTGTTTTTT

d_call: .
v_call: TRBV28
clone_size: .
j_call: TRBJ1-4
cdr3_aa: CASSSQWSEKLFF
cdr3_nt: TGTGCCAGCAGTTCACAGTGGTCGGAAAAACTGTTTTTT

d_call: TRBD2
v_call: TRBV5-1
clone_size: .
j_call: TRBJ2-3
cdr3_aa: CASSLGSSGRTDTQYF
cdr3_nt: TGCGCCAGCAGCTTGGGATCTAGCGGACGCACAGATACGCAGTATTTT